A selection of T cell receptor beta chains follows, all from one sample in a study of blood T cell repertoires in COVID-19. Measured with immunoSEQ multiplex PCR; TCRdb has only the in-frame clones, and not every one. Of 240,000 or so clones listed, around 89% are singletons. What was sequenced was peripheral blood. These receptors came from a woman between 40 and 50 years old who had recovered from COVID-19. The CDR3 runs from the conserved cysteine through the conserved F or W. Each record gives: J gene, D gene, V gene, clone size, CDR3 DNA, CDR3 protein. The D gene is left open where the match is weak. Size is omitted from some rows. Given values are once, few, many or a class for expanded clones.

J: TRBJ1-1; D: .; V: TRBV7-2; size: once; DNA: TGTGCCAGCAGCTCCATTCCTACCGCCATGAACACTGAAGCTTTCTTT; CDR3: CASSSIPTAMNTEAFF
J: TRBJ2-3; D: .; V: TRBV20-1; size: .; DNA: TGCAGTGCCCCCCGGACAGATACGCAGTATTTT; CDR3: CSAPRTDTQYF
J: TRBJ1-2; D: .; V: TRBV6-2/TRBV6-3; size: few; DNA: TGTGCCAGCAGTTACTCGAGGGCTTATGGCTACACCTTC; CDR3: CASSYSRAYGYTF
J: TRBJ1-1; D: .; V: TRBV18; size: .; DNA: TGTGCCAGCTCACCACCTTGGGGGGGGCGCGTGAACACTGAAGCTTTCTTT; CDR3: CASSPPWGGRVNTEAFF
J: TRBJ2-4; D: TRBD2; V: TRBV4-2; size: .; DNA: TGTGCCAGCAGCCATTTAGGACTAGCGGGAGGGCCGGGGGACATTCAGTACTTC; CDR3: CASSHLGLAGGPGDIQYF
J: TRBJ2-1; D: TRBD2; V: TRBV11-2; size: .; DNA: TGTGCCAGCAGCCCGGGACTAGCGGGAGGGGCCTACAATGAGCAGTTCTTC; CDR3: CASSPGLAGGAYNEQFF
J: TRBJ2-3; D: TRBD2; V: TRBV19; size: .; DNA: TGTGCCAGTATGGTAGCGGGAGCCGATACGCAGTATTTT; CDR3: CASMVAGADTQYF
J: TRBJ2-3; D: TRBD2; V: TRBV5-4; size: .; DNA: TGTGCCAGCAGCTTGTGGCTAGCGGGAGCGGATACGCAGTATTTT; CDR3: CASSLWLAGADTQYF
J: TRBJ1-2; D: .; V: TRBV12-3/TRBV12-4; size: .; DNA: TGTGCCAGCAGTTACCAGGGGAACTATGGCTACACCTTC; CDR3: CASSYQGNYGYTF
J: TRBJ1-3; D: .; V: TRBV30; size: .; DNA: TGTGCCTGGACCGGGGAGGAGACCTCTGGAAACACCATATATTTT; CDR3: CAWTGEETSGNTIYF
J: TRBJ2-1; D: TRBD2; V: TRBV5-1; size: .; DNA: TGCGCCAGCACCCCGGGGCTAGCGGGGGCCAATGAGCAGTTCTTC; CDR3: CASTPGLAGANEQFF
J: TRBJ1-2; D: TRBD1; V: TRBV19; size: few; DNA: TGTGCCAGTAGTCCCCGGGACAGTTATGGCTACACCTTC; CDR3: CASSPRDSYGYTF
J: TRBJ1-1; D: .; V: TRBV7-9; size: .; DNA: TGTGCCAGCAGCTTCTTACAGACGAACACTGAAGCTTTCTTT; CDR3: CASSFLQTNTEAFF
J: TRBJ1-2; D: TRBD1; V: TRBV13; size: .; DNA: TGTGCCAGCAGCTTAGGCCGGGGACAGACCTATGGCTACACCTTC; CDR3: CASSLGRGQTYGYTF
J: TRBJ1-6; D: .; V: TRBV14; size: .; DNA: TGTGCCAGCAGCCGTTACGGGATCTATAATTCACCCCTCCACTTT; CDR3: CASSRYGIYNSPLHF
J: TRBJ2-1; D: TRBD2; V: TRBV7-9; size: .; DNA: TGTGCCAGCAGCTTCGGGACTAGCGGCCCCAATGAGCAGTTCTTC; CDR3: CASSFGTSGPNEQFF
J: TRBJ1-3; D: .; V: TRBV15; size: .; DNA: TGTGCCATCCCACTACCCCAGGGGTTACGGAACACCATATATTTT; CDR3: CAIPLPQGLRNTIYF
J: TRBJ1-5; D: .; V: TRBV6-6; size: .; DNA: TGTGCCAGCAGCCGCGGGTCAACCAATCAGCCCCAGCATTTT; CDR3: CASSRGSTNQPQHF
J: TRBJ2-3; D: .; V: TRBV12-3/TRBV12-4; size: .; DNA: TGTGCCAGCAGTTTCTCGGGATCAGATACGCAGTATTTT; CDR3: CASSFSGSDTQYF
J: TRBJ2-3; D: .; V: TRBV5-1; size: .; DNA: TGCGCCAGCAGCACCCCGCGACAGGAACCTAGCACAGATACGCAGTATTTT; CDR3: CASSTPRQEPSTDTQYF
J: TRBJ2-5; D: .; V: TRBV18; size: .; DNA: TGTGCCAGCTCACCACCGGTGGCAGAGACCCAGTACTTC; CDR3: CASSPPVAETQYF
J: TRBJ1-6; D: .; V: TRBV18; size: .; DNA: TGTGCCAGCTCATTGGGGCAGCCACCCCTCCACTTT; CDR3: CASSLGQPPLHF
J: TRBJ1-2; D: .; V: TRBV30; size: .; DNA: TGTGCCTGGAGTGTCAGGGGCTATGGCTACACCTTC; CDR3: CAWSVRGYGYTF
J: TRBJ2-5; D: TRBD2; V: TRBV24-1; size: .; DNA: TGTGCCACCAGTGACGCGGGACTAGCGGGAGGGGGGACCCAGTACTTC; CDR3: CATSDAGLAGGGTQYF
J: TRBJ2-3; D: .; V: TRBV13; size: .; DNA: TGTGCCAGCGGGGACTCCTACACAGATACGCAGTATTTT; CDR3: CASGDSYTDTQYF
J: TRBJ2-2; D: .; V: TRBV6-6; size: .; DNA: TGTGCCAGCAGTTACGGGACTCTGGGGTCGGGCGGGGAGCTGTTTTTT; CDR3: CASSYGTLGSGGELFF
J: TRBJ1-3; D: TRBD1; V: TRBV4-1; size: .; DNA: TGCGCCAGCAGCCACCCGGGACAGGGGTCCGGAAACACCATATATTTT; CDR3: CASSHPGQGSGNTIYF
J: TRBJ2-7; D: .; V: TRBV4-1; size: few; DNA: TGCGCCAGCAGCCCAGAGCGGGCTCCCCATTACGAGCAGTACTTC; CDR3: CASSPERAPHYEQYF
J: TRBJ1-5; D: TRBD1; V: TRBV30; size: .; DNA: TGTGCCTGGAGTACCCGGGGACAGGGTGGCAATCAGCCCCAGCATTTT; CDR3: CAWSTRGQGGNQPQHF
J: TRBJ2-5; D: TRBD2; V: TRBV30; size: .; DNA: TGTGCCTGGACGAGGGTAGCGGGGTTTCAAGAGACCCAGTACTTC; CDR3: CAWTRVAGFQETQYF
J: TRBJ2-1; D: TRBD2; V: TRBV2; size: .; DNA: TGTGCCAACCGGGGACTAGCGGGAGGGTTCGGGATATGGTTCTTC; CDR3: CANRGLAGGFGIWFF
J: TRBJ2-4; D: TRBD1; V: TRBV29-1; size: .; DNA: TGCAGCGTTGCGGATCCCAGGGGGATCGAAAACATTCAGTACTTC; CDR3: CSVADPRGIENIQYF
J: TRBJ2-5; D: .; V: TRBV7-9; size: .; DNA: TGTGCCAGCAGCTTAGGAGGGCCCGCTGCGGAGACCCAGTACTTC; CDR3: CASSLGGPAAETQYF
J: TRBJ1-5; D: .; V: TRBV6-2/TRBV6-3; size: .; DNA: TGTGCCAGCAGTTACTCGTTCCAGTCCCAGCATTTT; CDR3: CASSYSFQSQHF
J: TRBJ2-1; D: TRBD2; V: TRBV5-1; size: .; DNA: TGCGCCAGCAGCTTTGGTGGGAGGGCCGGGGGGAATGAGCAGTTCTTC; CDR3: CASSFGGRAGGNEQFF
J: TRBJ1-5; D: .; V: TRBV25-1; size: .; DNA: TGTGCCAGCTCCTATAGCAATCAGCCCCAGCATTTT; CDR3: CASSYSNQPQHF
J: TRBJ2-1; D: TRBD2; V: TRBV7-9; size: .; DNA: TGTGCCAGCAGCCCCCATATGGGTAAAGCGGGAGGCACCTACAATGAGCAGTTCTTC; CDR3: CASSPHMGKAGGTYNEQFF
J: TRBJ2-5; D: .; V: TRBV6-6; size: .; DNA: TGTGCCAGCAGCCAGGGCCAGGAGACCCAGTACTTC; CDR3: CASSQGQETQYF
J: TRBJ2-3; D: .; V: TRBV6-5; size: .; DNA: TGTGCCAGCAGTTTCCGAGTAGATACGCAGTATTTT; CDR3: CASSFRVDTQYF
J: TRBJ1-4; D: .; V: TRBV5-1; size: .; DNA: TGCGCCAGCAGCTTGGAGAGGACAGAGCGTGAAAAACTGTTTTTT; CDR3: CASSLERTEREKLFF
J: TRBJ2-6; D: TRBD1; V: TRBV5-1; size: .; DNA: TGCGCCAGCAGCCCTACAGGGGGCGGATTTGGGGCCAACGTCCTGACTTTC; CDR3: CASSPTGGGFGANVLTF
J: TRBJ2-1; D: TRBD2; V: TRBV6-2/TRBV6-3; size: .; DNA: TGTGCCAGCAGTCGCCGGACTAGGTCCTACAATGAGCAGTTCTTC; CDR3: CASSRRTRSYNEQFF
J: TRBJ2-5; D: TRBD1; V: TRBV18; size: .; DNA: TGTGCCAGCTCACAGACAGGGGCCCGGGGAGAGACCCAGTACTTC; CDR3: CASSQTGARGETQYF
J: TRBJ1-1; D: .; V: TRBV2; size: once; DNA: TGTGCCAGCACCAAAGCGGGCTTTGATGAAGCTTTCTTT; CDR3: CASTKAGFDEAFF
J: TRBJ2-7; D: .; V: TRBV5-1; size: .; DNA: TGCGCCAGCAGCTTGTCAGGGGCCCCAGGTGGAGAGCAGTACTTC; CDR3: CASSLSGAPGGEQYF
J: TRBJ2-1; D: TRBD2; V: TRBV7-2; size: .; DNA: TGTGCCAGCAGCTTAACGGGGGGGTCCAATGAGCAGTTCTTC; CDR3: CASSLTGGSNEQFF
J: TRBJ1-1; D: TRBD1; V: TRBV9; size: .; DNA: TGTGCCAGCAGCCAACACCGACAGGGCTTTGGGGCTTTCTTT; CDR3: CASSQHRQGFGAFF
J: TRBJ2-1; D: .; V: TRBV5-6; size: .; DNA: TGTGCCAGCAGCCCCGGGAGCGCCAATGAGCAGTTCTTC; CDR3: CASSPGSANEQFF
J: TRBJ2-7; D: TRBD2; V: TRBV7-7; size: once; DNA: TGTGCTAGCAGCCTCGGCGGGGGACCTACCTACGAGCAGTACTTC; CDR3: CASSLGGGPTYEQYF
J: TRBJ2-2; D: .; V: TRBV4-3; size: few; DNA: TGCGCCAGCAGCCAAGAGCGACAGCCCCTAGCGACCGGGGAGCTGTTTTTT; CDR3: CASSQERQPLATGELFF
J: TRBJ1-2; D: TRBD1; V: TRBV15; size: .; DNA: TGTGCCACCAGCAGAGCGGACAGGGGCGGCTACACCTTC; CDR3: CATSRADRGGYTF
J: TRBJ2-7; D: .; V: TRBV29-1; size: .; DNA: TGCAGCGTTGAGAGGGACTGGCACGAGCAGTACTTC; CDR3: CSVERDWHEQYF
J: TRBJ2-5; D: .; V: TRBV6-5; size: .; DNA: TGTGCCAGCAGTTCCCTGACTAGACGGTACTTC; CDR3: CASSSLTRRYF
J: TRBJ1-5; D: .; V: TRBV6-5; size: few; DNA: TGTGCCAGCACCTTACAGGCTCTGAGCAATCAGCCCCAGCATTTT; CDR3: CASTLQALSNQPQHF